This record looks at one T cell receptor (beta chain) sequence and its context. The data are from a study of T cells expressing NK-cell markers. Study-level information: All TCR beta repertoires analysed originated from sorted CD3+CD56+NKG2C+, CD3+CD56+NKG2C- and CD3+CD56-NKG2C+ T cells. Serological testing identified seven of the eight sequenced donors as HCMV-seropositive and one as seronegative.

From its re-call of the 5' RACE reads, TCRdb lists each CDR3 protein once, without DNA. The table counts roughly 300,000 distinct CDR3 sequences; about 4% lies in the top ten. This CDR3 is 14 amino acids long. Looked up from germline, CDR1 is DFQATT and CDR2 is SNEGSKA (reference sequence). The source is a woman between 18 and 70 years old in good health. The sequencing sample was made of blood T cells: a sorted CD56 or NKG2C T cell subset, CD4+ or CD8+ T cells, or bulk PBMC T cells (not recorded which). This chain links TRBV20-1 with TRBJ2-2. This chain's CDR3 is CSARGSDGTGELFF.